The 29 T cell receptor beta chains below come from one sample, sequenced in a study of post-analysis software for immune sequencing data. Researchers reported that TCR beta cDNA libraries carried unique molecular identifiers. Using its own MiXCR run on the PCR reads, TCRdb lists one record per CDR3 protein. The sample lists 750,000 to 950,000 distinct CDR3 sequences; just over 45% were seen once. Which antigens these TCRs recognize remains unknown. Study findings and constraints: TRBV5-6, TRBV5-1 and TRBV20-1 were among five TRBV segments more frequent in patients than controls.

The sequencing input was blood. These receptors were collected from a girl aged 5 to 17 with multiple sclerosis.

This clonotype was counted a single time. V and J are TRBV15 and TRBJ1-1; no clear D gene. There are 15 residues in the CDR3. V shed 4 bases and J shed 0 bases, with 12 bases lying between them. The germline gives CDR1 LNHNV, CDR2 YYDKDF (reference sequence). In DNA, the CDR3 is TGTGCCACCAGCATCAAAAACGGTATGAACACTGAAGCTTTCTTT. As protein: CATSIKNGMNTEAFF.

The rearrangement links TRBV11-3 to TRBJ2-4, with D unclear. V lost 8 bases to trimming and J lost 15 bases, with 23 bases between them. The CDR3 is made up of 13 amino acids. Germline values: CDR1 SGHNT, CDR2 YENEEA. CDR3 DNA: TGTGCCAGCCAATCCCGGTCGTATCAGAAGGCGTACTTC. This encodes CASQSRSYQKAYF. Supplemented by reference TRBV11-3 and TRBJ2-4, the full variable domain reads EAGVVQSPRYKIIEKKQPVAFWCNPISGHNTLYWYLQNLGQGPELLIRYENEEAVDDSQLPKDRFSAERLKGVDSTLKIQPAELGDSAVYLCASQSRSYQKAYFGAGTRLSVL.

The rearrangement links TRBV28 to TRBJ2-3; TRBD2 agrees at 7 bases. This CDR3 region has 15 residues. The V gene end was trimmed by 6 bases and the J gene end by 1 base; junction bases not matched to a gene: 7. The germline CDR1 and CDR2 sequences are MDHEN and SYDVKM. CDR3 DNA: TGTGCCAGCAGACTTCTAGCGGCAGGCACAGATACGCAGTATTTT. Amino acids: CASRLLAAGTDTQYF. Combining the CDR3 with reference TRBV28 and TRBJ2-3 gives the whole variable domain DVKVTQSSRYLVKRTGEKVFLECVQDMDHENMFWYRQDPGLGLRLIYFSYDVKMKEKGDIPEGYSVSREKKERFSLILESASTNQTSMYLCASRLLAAGTDTQYFGPGTRLTVL.

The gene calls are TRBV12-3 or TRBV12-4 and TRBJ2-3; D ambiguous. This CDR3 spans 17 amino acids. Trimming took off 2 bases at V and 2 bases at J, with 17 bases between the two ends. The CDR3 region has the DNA TGTGCCAGCAGTTTAAACCCTGGAGACTCTTACACAGATACGCAGTATTTT. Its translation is CASSLNPGDSYTDTQYF.

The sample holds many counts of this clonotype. The CDR3 loop reads CASSQGYSYEQYF. CDR3 nucleotide sequence: TGTGCCAGCAGCCAAGGCTACTCCTACGAGCAGTACTTC. The chain recombines TRBV3-1 with TRBJ2-7; D not resolved. CDR1 is LGHDT and CDR2 is YNNKEL in the germline V gene (reference sequence). CDR3 length equals 13 residues. Trimming pared 1 base from V and 0 bases from J, leaving 4 bases between.

CDR3 sequence (DNA): TGTGCCAGCAGGCAAATACAGGTCTTTAATGAAAAACTGTTTTTT. Translating gives CASRQIQVFNEKLFF. V gene TRBV28 combines with J gene TRBJ1-4, with a possible D match to TRBD1 (5 bases). Germline CDR1 MDHEN, CDR2 SYDVKM. This CDR3 contains 15 residues. Trimming pared 6 bases from V and 4 bases from J, leaving 15 bases between.

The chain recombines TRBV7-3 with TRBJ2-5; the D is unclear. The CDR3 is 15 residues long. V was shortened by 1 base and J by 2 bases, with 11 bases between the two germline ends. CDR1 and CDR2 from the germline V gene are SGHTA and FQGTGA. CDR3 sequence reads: CASSLIQDGQETQYF. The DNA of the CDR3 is TGTGCCAGCAGCTTAATACAAGACGGACAAGAGACCCAGTACTTC.

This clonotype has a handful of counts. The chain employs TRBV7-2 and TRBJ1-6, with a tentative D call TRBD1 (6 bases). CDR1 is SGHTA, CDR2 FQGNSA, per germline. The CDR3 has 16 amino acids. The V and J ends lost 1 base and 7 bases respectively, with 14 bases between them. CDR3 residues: CASSLDGGAGNSPLHF. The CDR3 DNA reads TGTGCCAGCAGCTTAGATGGGGGCGCGGGAAATTCACCCCTCCACTTT.

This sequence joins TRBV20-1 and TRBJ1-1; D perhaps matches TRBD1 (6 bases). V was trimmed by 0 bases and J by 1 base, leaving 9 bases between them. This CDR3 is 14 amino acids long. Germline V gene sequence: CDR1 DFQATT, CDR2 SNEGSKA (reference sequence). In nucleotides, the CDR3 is TGCAGTGCTAGAGATAGGGGGACGAACACTGAAGCTTTCTTT. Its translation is CSARDRGTNTEAFF.

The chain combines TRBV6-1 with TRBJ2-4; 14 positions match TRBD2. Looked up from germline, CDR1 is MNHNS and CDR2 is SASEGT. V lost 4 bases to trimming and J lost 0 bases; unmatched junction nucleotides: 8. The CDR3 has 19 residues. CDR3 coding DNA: TGTGCCAGCAGTGGTGGGACTAGCGGGAGCGGGGTAGCCAAAAACATTCAGTACTTC. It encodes CASSGGTSGSGVAKNIQYF.

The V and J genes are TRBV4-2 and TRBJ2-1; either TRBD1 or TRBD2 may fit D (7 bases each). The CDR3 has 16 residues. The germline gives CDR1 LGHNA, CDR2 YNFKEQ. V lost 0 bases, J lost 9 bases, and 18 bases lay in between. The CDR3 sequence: CASSQEGPIRGGEQFF. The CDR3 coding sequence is TGTGCCAGCAGCCAAGAAGGCCCTATCAGGGGGGGTGAGCAGTTCTTC.

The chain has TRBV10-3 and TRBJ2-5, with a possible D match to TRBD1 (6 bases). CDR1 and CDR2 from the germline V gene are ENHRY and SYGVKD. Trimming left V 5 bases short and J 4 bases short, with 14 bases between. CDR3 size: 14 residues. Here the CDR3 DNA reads TGTGCCATCAGTTCTTCGACAGGCTCAGAGACCCAGTACTTC. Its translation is CAISSSTGSETQYF.

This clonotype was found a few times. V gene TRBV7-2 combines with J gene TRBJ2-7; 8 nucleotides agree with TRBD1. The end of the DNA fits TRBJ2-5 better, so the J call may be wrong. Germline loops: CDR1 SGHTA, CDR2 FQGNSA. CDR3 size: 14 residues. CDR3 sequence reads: CASSFTTGEETQYF. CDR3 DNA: TGTGCCAGCAGCTTTACGACAGGGGAAGAGACCCAGTACTTC.

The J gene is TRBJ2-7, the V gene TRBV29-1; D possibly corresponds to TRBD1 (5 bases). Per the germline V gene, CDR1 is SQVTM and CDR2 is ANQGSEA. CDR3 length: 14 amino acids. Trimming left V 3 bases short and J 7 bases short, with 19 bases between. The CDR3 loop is CSVEALGANQEQYF. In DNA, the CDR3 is TGCAGCGTTGAGGCCCTAGGGGCTAACCAAGAGCAGTACTTC.

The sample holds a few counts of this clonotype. CDR3 residues: CASSQGTGGPGYTF. CDR3 DNA: TGCGCCAGCAGCCAGGGGACAGGGGGACCTGGCTACACCTTC. The chain carries TRBV4-3 and TRBJ1-2; TRBD1 matches 11 bases. Germline CDR1 and CDR2: LGHNA and YSLEER. The length of the CDR3 is 14 residues. V lost 3 bases, J lost 7 bases, and 4 bases stayed unmatched.

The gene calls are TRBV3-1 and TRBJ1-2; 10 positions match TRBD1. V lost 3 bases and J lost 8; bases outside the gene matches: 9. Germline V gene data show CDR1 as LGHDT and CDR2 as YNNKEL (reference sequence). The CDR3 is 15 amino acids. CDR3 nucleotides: TGTGCCAGCAGCCAGAGGGACAGGGGAATAGGCGGCTACACCTTC. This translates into CASSQRDRGIGGYTF. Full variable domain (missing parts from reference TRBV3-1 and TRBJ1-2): DTAVSQTPKYLVTQMGNDKSIKCEQNLGHDTMYWYKQDSKKFLKIMFSYNNKELIINETVPNRFSPKSPDKAHLNLHINSLELGDSAVYFCASSQRDRGIGGYTFGSGTRLTVV.

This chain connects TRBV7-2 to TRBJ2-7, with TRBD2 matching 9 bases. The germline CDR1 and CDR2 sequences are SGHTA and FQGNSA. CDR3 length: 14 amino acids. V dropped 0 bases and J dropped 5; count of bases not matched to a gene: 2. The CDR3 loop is CASSLAPSGNEQYF. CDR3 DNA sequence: TGTGCCAGCAGCTTAGCCCCTAGCGGGAACGAGCAGTACTTC.

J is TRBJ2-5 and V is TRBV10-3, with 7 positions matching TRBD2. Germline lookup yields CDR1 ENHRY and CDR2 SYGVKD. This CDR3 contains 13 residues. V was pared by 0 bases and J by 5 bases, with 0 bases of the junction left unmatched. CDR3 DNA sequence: TGTGCCATCAGTGAGTCTAGCGGGGAGACCCAGTACTTC. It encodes CAISESSGETQYF.

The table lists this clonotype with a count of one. The CDR3 is CASSVSRAANEKLFF. The CDR3 DNA sequence: TGTGCCAGCAGCGTCTCGAGAGCCGCTAATGAAAAACTGTTTTTT. The chain recombines TRBV7-9 with TRBJ1-4; D gene ambiguous. Looked up from germline, CDR1 is SEHNR and CDR2 is FQNEAQ (reference sequence). The CDR3 has 15 residues. The V end was cut by 5 bases, the J end by 3 bases, with 13 bases between.

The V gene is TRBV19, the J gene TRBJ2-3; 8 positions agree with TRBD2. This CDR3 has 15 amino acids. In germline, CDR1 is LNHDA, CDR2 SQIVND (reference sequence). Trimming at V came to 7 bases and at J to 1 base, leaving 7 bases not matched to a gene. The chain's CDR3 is CASKVAGLGTDTQYF. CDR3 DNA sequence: TGTGCCAGTAAGGTAGCGGGGTTGGGCACAGATACGCAGTATTTT.

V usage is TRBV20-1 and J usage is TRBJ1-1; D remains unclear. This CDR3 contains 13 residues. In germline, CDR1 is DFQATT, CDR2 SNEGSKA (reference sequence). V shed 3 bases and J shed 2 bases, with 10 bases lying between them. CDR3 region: CSASKHSNTEAFF. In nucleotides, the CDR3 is TGCAGTGCTAGTAAACATTCTAACACTGAAGCTTTCTTT.

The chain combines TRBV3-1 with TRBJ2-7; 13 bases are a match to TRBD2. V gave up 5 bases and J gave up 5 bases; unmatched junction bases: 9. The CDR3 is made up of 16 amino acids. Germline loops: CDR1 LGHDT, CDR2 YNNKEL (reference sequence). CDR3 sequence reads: CASSDRTSGRFNEQYF. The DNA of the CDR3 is TGTGCCAGCAGCGACAGGACTAGCGGGAGATTCAACGAGCAGTACTTC.

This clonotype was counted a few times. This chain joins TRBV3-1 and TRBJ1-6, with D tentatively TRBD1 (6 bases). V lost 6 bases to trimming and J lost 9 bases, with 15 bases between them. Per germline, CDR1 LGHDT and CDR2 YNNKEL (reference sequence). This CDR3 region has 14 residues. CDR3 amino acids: CASSSGTIPSPLHF. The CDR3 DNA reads TGTGCCAGCAGTTCCGGGACAATCCCTTCACCCCTCCACTTT.

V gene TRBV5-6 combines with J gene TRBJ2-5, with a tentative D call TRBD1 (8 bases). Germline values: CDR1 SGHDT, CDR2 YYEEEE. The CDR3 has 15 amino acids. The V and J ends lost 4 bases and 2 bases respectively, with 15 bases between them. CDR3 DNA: TGTGCCAGCAGCGTTACAGGGGGGGGGCAAGAGACCCAGTACTTC. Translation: CASSVTGGGQETQYF.

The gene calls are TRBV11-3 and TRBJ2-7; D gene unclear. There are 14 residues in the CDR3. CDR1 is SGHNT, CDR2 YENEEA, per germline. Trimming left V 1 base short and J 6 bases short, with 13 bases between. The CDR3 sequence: CASSLGLQTPEQYF. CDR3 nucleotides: TGTGCCAGCAGCTTAGGTCTTCAGACCCCCGAGCAGTACTTC.

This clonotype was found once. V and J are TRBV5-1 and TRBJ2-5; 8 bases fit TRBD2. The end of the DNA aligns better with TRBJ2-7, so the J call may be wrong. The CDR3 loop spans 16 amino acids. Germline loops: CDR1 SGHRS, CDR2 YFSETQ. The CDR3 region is CASSLDWSSGGYEQYF. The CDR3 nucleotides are TGCGCCAGCAGCTTGGATTGGAGTTCGGGGGGGTACGAGCAGTACTTC.

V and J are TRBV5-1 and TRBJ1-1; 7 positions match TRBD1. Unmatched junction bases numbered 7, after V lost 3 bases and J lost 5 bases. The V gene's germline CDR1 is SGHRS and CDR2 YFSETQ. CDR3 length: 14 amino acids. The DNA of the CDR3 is TGCGCCAGCAGCTCTGGACAGGTTGTAACTGAAGCTTTCTTT. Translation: CASSSGQVVTEAFF.

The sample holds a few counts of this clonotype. This CDR3 is CASSFGGAINEQFF. The CDR3 DNA is TGTGCCAGCAGTTTTGGGGGCGCGATTAATGAGCAGTTCTTC. The gene calls are TRBV12-3 or TRBV12-4 and TRBJ2-1, with D perhaps TRBD1 (6 bases). V was shortened by 3 bases and J by 7 bases, with 13 bases between the two germline ends. This CDR3 comprises 14 residues.

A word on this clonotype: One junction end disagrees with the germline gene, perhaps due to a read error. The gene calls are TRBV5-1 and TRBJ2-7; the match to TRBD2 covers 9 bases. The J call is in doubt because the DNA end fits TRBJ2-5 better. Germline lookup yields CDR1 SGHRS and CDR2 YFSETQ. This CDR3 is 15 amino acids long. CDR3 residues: CVSSFGLANRGTQYF. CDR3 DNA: TGCGTCAGCAGCTTCGGACTAGCGAACCGTGGGACCCAGTACTTC.